The 25 T cell receptor beta chains listed next were all sequenced from one sample in a study of T cell changes during pregnancy in multiple sclerosis. TCRdb keeps only in-frame clones here, not all; method: immunoSEQ multiplex PCR. The sample shows roughly 69,000 clones, approximately 91% of them seen only once. The source material was peripheral blood, sampled in the third trimester of pregnancy. These receptors all stem from a female donor with multiple sclerosis, enrolled in a pregnancy study.

The chain carries TRBV18 and TRBJ2-7; 10 bases fit TRBD2. The junction had 1 base not matched to a gene; V was cut back by 1 base and J by 1 base. The CDR3 has 15 residues. Germline values: CDR1 KGHSH, CDR2 LQKENI. This chain's CDR3 is CASSPLSGGSYEQYF. CDR3 in DNA: TGTGCCAGCTCACCACTTAGCGGGGGGTCCTACGAGCAGTACTTC.

The rearrangement joins TRBV25-1 to TRBJ1-4; no firm D call. The CDR3 spans 16 residues. Trimming stripped 3 bases from V and 7 bases from J, with 18 bases between. Germline V gene data show CDR1 as MGHDK and CDR2 as SYGVNS. The CDR3 here is CASSDPASRPLEKLFF. DNA of the CDR3: TGTGCCAGCAGTGACCCCGCCAGCAGGCCCCTTGAAAAACTGTTTTTT.

The gene calls are TRBV29-1 and TRBJ2-3; the D gene is possibly TRBD1 (5 bases). CDR1 is SQVTM, CDR2 ANQGSEA, per germline. V was pared by 7 bases and J by 1 base, with 12 bases between. This CDR3 comprises 13 residues. The CDR3 spells CSAESRGTDTQYF. In nucleotides, the CDR3 is TGCAGCGCCGAAAGCAGGGGCACAGATACGCAGTATTTT.

This rearrangement joins TRBV5-1 to TRBJ2-2; TRBD2 is a possible D gene (6 bases). The V and J ends lost 4 bases and 4 bases respectively, with 11 bases between them. The CDR3 runs 14 residues. Germline V CDR1 and CDR2: SGHRS, YFSETQ. CDR3 region: CASSPAGGTGELFF. The CDR3 coding sequence is TGCGCCAGCAGCCCGGCCGGGGGCACCGGGGAGCTGTTTTTT. The variable domain in full, with the rest retrieved from reference TRBV5-1 and TRBJ2-2, is KAGVTQTPRYLIKTRGQQVTLSCSPISGHRSVSWYQQTPGQGLQFLFEYFSETQRNKGNFPGRFSGRQFSNSRSEMNVSTLELGDSALYLCASSPAGGTGELFFGEGSRLTVL.

The V call is TRBV6-5, the J call TRBJ2-5; a possible D gene is TRBD2 (7 bases). Germline values: CDR1 MNHEY, CDR2 SVGAGI. Trimming removed 6 bases at V and 7 bases at J, with 18 bases between. The CDR3 loop spans 14 amino acids. The CDR3 DNA is TGTGCCAGCAGGACCGGGACACCTAGCGGGACCCAGTACTTC. Its protein is CASRTGTPSGTQYF.

CDR3 sequence: CASSLALDRGRTGELFF. The DNA for the CDR3 is TGTGCCAGCAGCTTAGCCCTGGACAGGGGGCGAACCGGGGAGCTGTTTTTT. The chain combines TRBV7-8 with TRBJ2-2; 11 bases map to TRBD1. The CDR3 is made up of 17 amino acids. V shed 0 bases and J 5 bases; nucleotides not matched to a gene: 5. Germline values: CDR1 SGHVS, CDR2 FQNEAQ.

The chain employs TRBV7-2 and TRBJ1-1, with 8 bases identical to TRBD1. Germline V gene data show CDR1 as SGHTA and CDR2 as FQGNSA. This CDR3 spans 14 amino acids. The V and J ends lost 4 bases and 1 base, in that order; junction bases with no gene match: 2. CDR3 region: CASSSGGANTEAFF. CDR3 nucleotides: TGTGCCAGCAGCTCAGGGGGCGCGAACACTGAAGCTTTCTTT.

This chain joins TRBV7-3 and TRBJ1-6, with D perhaps matching TRBD1 (5 bases). CDR3 length: 14 residues. V lost 2 bases to trimming and J lost 9 bases, with 11 bases between them. Germline lookup yields CDR1 SGHTA and CDR2 FQGTGA. The DNA of the CDR3 is TGTGCCAGCAGCTTATTAGGGGAACCTTCACCCCTCCACTTT. This sequence encodes CASSLLGEPSPLHF.

The J gene is TRBJ2-1, the V gene TRBV7-2; no definite D call. The CDR3 is made up of 13 amino acids. Germline V gives CDR1 SGHTA, CDR2 FQGNSA. The germline V and J ends were trimmed by 5 bases and 3 bases, with 8 bases remaining between them. CDR3 protein: CASSPRSYNEQFF. CDR3 DNA: TGTGCCAGCAGCCCCCGTAGCTACAATGAGCAGTTCTTC.

The chain has TRBV6-1 and TRBJ1-3; TRBD1 matches at 8 bases. The CDR3 consists of 13 residues. Germline lookup yields CDR1 MNHNS and CDR2 SASEGT. Trimming cost V 7 bases and J 3 bases; bases outside gene matches: 2. CDR3 region: CASIGQGGNTIYF. The CDR3 DNA follows: TGTGCCAGCATCGGACAGGGTGGAAACACCATATATTTT.

The chain is built from TRBV19 and TRBJ2-1; 9 bases match TRBD2. The CDR3 runs 17 residues. V was clipped by 3 bases and J by 6 bases; unmatched bases: 12. CDR1 LNHDA and CDR2 SQIVND come from the germline V gene (reference sequence). CDR3 in amino acids: CASSITPMAGGLNEQFF. The DNA for the CDR3 is TGTGCCAGTAGTATCACCCCCATGGCGGGGGGGCTCAATGAGCAGTTCTTC.

The chain joins TRBV30 to TRBJ1-2; 9 bases match TRBD1. Germline V gene data show CDR1 as GTSNPN and CDR2 as SVGIG (reference sequence). The CDR3 consists of 16 residues. V lost 5 bases, J lost 5 bases, and 15 bases stayed unmatched. The CDR3 reads CAWSRWPGQGLYGYTF. CDR3 coding DNA: TGTGCCTGGTCCCGGTGGCCGGGACAGGGACTTTATGGCTACACCTTC.

CDR3 region: CASGLDRNTGELFF. CDR3 DNA: TGCGCCAGTGGGCTCGACCGAAACACCGGGGAGCTGTTTTTT. J is TRBJ2-2 and V is TRBV4-3; no clear D gene. V gave up 9 bases and J gave up 2 bases, with 13 bases separating them. This CDR3 is 14 amino acids long. Germline V CDR1 and CDR2: LGHNA, YSLEER.

The rearrangement uses TRBV28 and TRBJ2-2; TRBD2 matches at 11 bases. After removal of 6 bases from V and 4 bases from J, the junction contained 7 bases not matched to a gene. CDR3 length equals 16 residues. CDR1 and CDR2 from the germline V gene are MDHEN and SYDVKM. CDR3 amino acids: CASSSSGGWVTGELFF. CDR3 nucleotides: TGTGCCAGCAGCTCTAGCGGGGGGTGGGTCACCGGGGAGCTGTTTTTT.

The V call is TRBV9, the J call TRBJ2-1; D is unclear. The germline V gene has CDR1 SGDLS and CDR2 YYNGEE. The CDR3 runs to 15 residues. V was clipped by 4 bases and J by 0 bases, with 11 bases between them. The CDR3 DNA follows: TGTGCCAGCAGCCAACTTCCTAGCTCCTACAATGAGCAGTTCTTC. Its protein product is CASSQLPSSYNEQFF.

This clone appeared once. V and J are TRBV7-6 and TRBJ2-3; tentative D call: TRBD2 (5 bases). The CDR3 is 14 residues long. Germline V CDR1 and CDR2: SGHVS, FNYEAQ. V was clipped by 2 bases and J by 6 bases, with 12 bases between them. CDR3 nucleotides: TGTGCCAGCAGCTTAATGGTCCGGGATGATACGCAGTATTTT. Translation gives CASSLMVRDDTQYF.

The chain combines TRBV15 with TRBJ2-1; D perhaps matches TRBD1 (5 bases). The ends were cut back, 3 bases at V and 7 bases at J, with 7 bases in the middle. The CDR3 has 12 residues. Germline CDR1 reads LNHNV; CDR2 reads YYDKDF (reference sequence). CDR3 loop: CATSSAGNEQFF. The CDR3 DNA reads TGTGCCACCAGCAGCGCAGGGAATGAGCAGTTCTTC.

The V and J genes are TRBV5-1 and TRBJ2-3; the D gene is possibly TRBD1 (6 bases). The V and J ends lost 0 bases and 4 bases respectively, with 12 bases between them. The CDR3 length is 15 residues. Germline values: CDR1 SGHRS, CDR2 YFSETQ. CDR3 loop: CASSLVFRGPDTQYF. The CDR3 nucleotides read TGCGCCAGCAGCTTGGTATTCAGGGGTCCAGATACGCAGTATTTT. Looking up the rest from reference TRBV5-1 and TRBJ2-3 gives the full variable domain: KAGVTQTPRYLIKTRGQQVTLSCSPISGHRSVSWYQQTPGQGLQFLFEYFSETQRNKGNFPGRFSGRQFSNSRSEMNVSTLELGDSALYLCASSLVFRGPDTQYFGPGTRLTVL.

The CDR3 DNA reads as TGTGCCATCTCCCCGACAGGGGGCACGGGAAACACCATATATTTT. Protein: CAISPTGGTGNTIYF. The J gene is TRBJ1-3, the V gene TRBV10-3, with TRBD1 matching over 10 bases. This CDR3 has 15 residues. V shed 8 bases, J shed 4 bases, and the junction held 8 bases outside the gene matches. Germline CDR1 reads ENHRY; CDR2 reads SYGVKD.

The chain is built from TRBV9 and TRBJ2-1; D may be TRBD1 (6 bases). Per germline, CDR1 SGDLS and CDR2 YYNGEE. V lost 4 bases and J 4 bases, leaving 21 bases between the germline ends. This CDR3 comprises 17 residues. CDR3 residues: CASSPNPGAHRYNEQFF. The CDR3 region has the DNA TGTGCCAGCAGCCCGAACCCAGGGGCCCACCGGTACAATGAGCAGTTCTTC.

This clone was seen a single time. The V call is TRBV27, the J call TRBJ2-3; 13 positions agree with TRBD2. This CDR3 contains 15 residues. Germline CDR1 and CDR2: MNHEY and SMNVEV (reference sequence). J was trimmed by 5 bases and V by 6 bases; bases with no gene match: 5. In DNA, the CDR3 is TGTGCCAGCAGCCCACTAGCGGGGGGGGTAGATACGCAGTATTTT. It codes for CASSPLAGGVDTQYF.

This chain links TRBV7-2 with TRBJ1-2; 8 bases agree with TRBD1. The length of the CDR3 is 12 residues. Per the germline V gene, CDR1 is SGHTA and CDR2 is FQGNSA. Germline trimming cut 5 bases from V and 5 bases from J; bases unmatched to any gene: 1. CDR3 sequence: CASSGQGYGYTF. CDR3 nucleotide sequence: TGTGCCAGCAGCGGACAGGGTTATGGCTACACCTTC.

The chain joins TRBV5-1 to TRBJ1-3; possibly TRBD1 for D (5 bases). V was clipped by 3 bases and J by 4 bases, with 11 bases between them. Germline V gene sequence: CDR1 SGHRS, CDR2 YFSETQ. This CDR3 is built from 14 residues. As DNA, the CDR3 is TGCGCCAGCAGCTCGGGCAGGGCCGGAAACACCATATATTTT. Translating gives CASSSGRAGNTIYF.

This clone has only one observation. The chain carries TRBV19 and TRBJ1-1; D perhaps matches TRBD1 (6 bases). The CDR3 sequence is 16 residues long. CDR1 is LNHDA, CDR2 SQIVND, per germline (reference sequence). With 4 bases removed from V and 1 base from J, the gap between germline ends came to 16 bases. Written as DNA, the CDR3 is TGTGCCAGTAGTAGGGGGCTCTCGAATTCGAACACTGAAGCTTTCTTT. It yields the protein CASSRGLSNSNTEAFF.

V is TRBV5-6 and J is TRBJ2-7; D is undetermined. Trimming stripped 2 bases from V and 0 bases from J, with 6 bases between. The germline V gene has CDR1 SGHDT and CDR2 YYEEEE. The CDR3 has 13 amino acids. The CDR3 region has the DNA TGTGCCAGCAGCTTTCTACGCTCCTACGAGCAGTACTTC. It is translated as CASSFLRSYEQYF.